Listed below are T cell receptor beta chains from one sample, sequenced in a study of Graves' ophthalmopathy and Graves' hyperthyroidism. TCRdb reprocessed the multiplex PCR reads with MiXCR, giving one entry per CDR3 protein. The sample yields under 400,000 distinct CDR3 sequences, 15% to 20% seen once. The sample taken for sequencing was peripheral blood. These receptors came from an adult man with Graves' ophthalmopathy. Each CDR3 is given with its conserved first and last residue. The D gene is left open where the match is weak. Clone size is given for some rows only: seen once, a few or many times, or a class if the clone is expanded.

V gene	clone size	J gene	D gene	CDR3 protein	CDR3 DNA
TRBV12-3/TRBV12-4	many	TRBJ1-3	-	CASSTTGNTIYF	TGTGCCAGCAGCACAACCGGAAACACCATATATTTT
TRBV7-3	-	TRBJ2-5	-	CASSQQGSGVETQYF	TGTGCCAGCAGCCAACAGGGTTCGGGAGTGGAGACCCAGTACTTC
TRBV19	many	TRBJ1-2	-	CASSIAGSHYGYTF	TGTGCCAGTAGTATCGCAGGGTCCCACTATGGCTACACCTTC
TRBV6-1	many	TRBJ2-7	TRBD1	CASREETGANEQYF	TGTGCCAGCAGGGAGGAGACAGGGGCGAACGAGCAGTACTTC
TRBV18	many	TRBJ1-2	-	CASSPPEQGSYGYTF	TGTGCCAGCTCACCACCCGAACAGGGATCCTATGGCTACACCTTC
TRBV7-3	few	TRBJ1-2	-	CASSYDGGSGYTF	TGTGCCAGCAGCTACGACGGGGGATCCGGCTACACCTTC
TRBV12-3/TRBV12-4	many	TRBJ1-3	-	CASSPGRGVRNTIYF	TGTGCCAGCAGTCCCGGGAGGGGGGTTCGAAACACCATATATTTT
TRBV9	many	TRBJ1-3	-	CASSVGGGELGNTIYF	TGTGCCAGCAGCGTTGGAGGGGGGGAACTTGGAAACACCATATATTTT
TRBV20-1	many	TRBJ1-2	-	CSAAFQAWFSF	TGCAGTGCCGCTTTTCAGGCGTGGTTTTCCTTC
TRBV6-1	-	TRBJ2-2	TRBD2	CASRGTSGRTFAGELFF	TGTGCCAGCAGAGGGACTAGCGGGAGAACCTTTGCCGGGGAGCTGTTTTTT
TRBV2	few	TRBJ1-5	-	CASSDGQTYSNQPQHF	TGTGCCAGCAGTGATGGACAGACGTATAGCAATCAGCCCCAGCATTTT
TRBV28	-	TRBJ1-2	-	CASSTGPNNYGYTF	TGTGCCAGCAGCACGGGACCCAACAACTATGGCTACACCTTC
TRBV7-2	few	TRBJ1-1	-	CASSLGMGMNTEAFF	TGTGCCAGCAGCTTAGGGATGGGGATGAACACTGAAGCTTTCTTT
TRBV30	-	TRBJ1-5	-	CAWRRIQDNQPQLF	TGTGCCTGGAGACGGATACAGGACAATCAGCCCCAGCTTTTT
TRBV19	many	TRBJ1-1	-	CASSRGSRNTEAFF	TGTGCCAGTAGTAGAGGCTCTCGGAACACTGAAGCTTTCTTT
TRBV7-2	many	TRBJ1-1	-	CASSLVAGMNTEAFF	TGTGCCAGCAGCTTAGTGGCAGGGATGAACACTGAAGCTTTCTTT
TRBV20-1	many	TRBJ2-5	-	CSARAIGRETQYF	TGCAGTGCTAGAGCGATAGGGAGGGAGACCCAGTACTTC
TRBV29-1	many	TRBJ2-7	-	CSVEAGFSYEQYF	TGCAGCGTTGAAGCAGGCTTCTCCTACGAGCAGTACTTC
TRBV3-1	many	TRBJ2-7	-	CASSRIGVWEQYF	TGTGCCAGCAGCCGAATAGGGGTCTGGGAGCAGTACTTC
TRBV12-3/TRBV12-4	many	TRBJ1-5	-	CASSLGLGGQANQPQHF	TGTGCCAGCAGTTTAGGTCTCGGCGGGCAGGCTAATCAGCCCCAGCATTTT
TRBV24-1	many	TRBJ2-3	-	CATSVPGGDTQYF	TGTGCCACCAGTGTCCCCGGTGGAGATACGCAGTATTTT
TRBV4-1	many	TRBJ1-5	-	CASSPIAGGDNQPQHF	TGCGCCAGCAGCCCGATCGCGGGGGGGGACAATCAGCCCCAGCATTTT
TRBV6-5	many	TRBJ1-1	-	CASSRKGEALDTEAFF	TGTGCCAGCAGTCGCAAGGGGGAGGCATTGGACACTGAAGCTTTCTTT
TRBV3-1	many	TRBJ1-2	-	CASSQPGLGYTF	TGTGCCAGCAGCCAGCCCGGGCTCGGCTACACCTTC
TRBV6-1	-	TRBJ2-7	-	CASSEGGWQETPYEQYF	TGTGCCAGCAGTGAAGGTGGGTGGCAGGAAACTCCCTACGAGCAGTACTTC
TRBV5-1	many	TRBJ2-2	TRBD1	CASSDARQGHTGELFF	TGCGCCAGCAGCGACGCCCGACAGGGCCACACCGGGGAGCTGTTTTTT
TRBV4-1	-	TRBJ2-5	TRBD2	CASSQDRGLAGGPKETQYF	TGCGCCAGCAGCCAAGATAGGGGACTAGCGGGAGGGCCGAAAGAGACCCAGTACTTC
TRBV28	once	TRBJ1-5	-	CASTSGEYSNQPQHF	TGTGCCAGCACCTCGGGGGAGTATAGCAATCAGCCCCAGCATTTT
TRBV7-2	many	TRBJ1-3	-	CASSLSGVPGNTIYF	TGTGCCAGCAGCTTAAGTGGGGTCCCAGGAAACACCATATATTTT
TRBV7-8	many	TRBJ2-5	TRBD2	CASSLPVGGRAGSGAQETQYF	TGTGCCAGCAGCTTACCCGTTGGAGGCAGGGCAGGTAGCGGGGCACAAGAGACCCAGTACTTC
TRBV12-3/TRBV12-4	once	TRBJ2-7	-	CASRGPAGVQGEQCF	TGTGCCAGCCGCGGACCTGCTGGGGTTCAGGGCGAGCAGTGCTTC
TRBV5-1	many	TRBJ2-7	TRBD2	CASSSQTGGGARNEQYF	TGCGCCAGCAGCTCCCAGACGGGCGGGGGGGCTCGGAACGAGCAGTACTTC
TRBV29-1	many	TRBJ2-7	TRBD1	CSATGENYEQYF	TGCAGCGCCACAGGGGAAAACTACGAGCAGTACTTC
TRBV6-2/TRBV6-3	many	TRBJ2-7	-	CASSPAGGDLEQYF	TGTGCCAGCAGTCCCGCGGGCGGGGACCTCGAGCAGTACTTC
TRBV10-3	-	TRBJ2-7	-	CAIRSTATYEQYF	TGTGCCATCAGATCGACAGCCACCTACGAGCAGTACTTC
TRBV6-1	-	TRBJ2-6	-	CASSEASSGANVLTF	TGTGCCAGCAGTGAAGCGAGCTCTGGGGCCAACGTCCTGACTTTC
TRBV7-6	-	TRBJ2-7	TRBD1	CASSAPDRGNEQYF	TGTGCCAGCAGCGCCCCGGACAGGGGCAACGAGCAGTACTTC
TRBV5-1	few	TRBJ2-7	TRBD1	CVSNRGPSSYEQYF	TGCGTCAGCAACAGGGGCCCATCCTCCTACGAGCAGTACTTC
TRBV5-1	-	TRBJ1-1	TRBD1	CASSLYPVGGSWDTEAFF	TGCGCCAGCAGCTTGTACCCGGTAGGGGGCTCTTGGGACACTGAAGCTTTCTTT
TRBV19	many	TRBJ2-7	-	CASSLSQDYEQYF	TGTGCCAGTAGCCTCTCGCAGGACTACGAGCAGTACTTC
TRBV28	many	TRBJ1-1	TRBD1	CASRYNTGAWTEAFF	TGTGCCAGCAGATACAACACAGGGGCTTGGACTGAAGCTTTCTTT
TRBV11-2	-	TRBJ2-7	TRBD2	CASSLEGTSGGYEQYF	TGTGCCAGCAGCTTAGAGGGGACTAGCGGGGGGTACGAGCAGTACTTC
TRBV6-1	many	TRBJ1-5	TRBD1	CASSGTGEGQPQHF	TGTGCCAGCAGTGGGACAGGGGAGGGTCAGCCCCAGCATTTT
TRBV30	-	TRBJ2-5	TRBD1	CAWTGGTETQYF	TGTGCCTGGACAGGGGGCACGGAGACCCAGTACTTC
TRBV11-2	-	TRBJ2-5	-	CASSHTGAGTEQETQYF	TGTGCCAGCAGTCACACGGGGGCAGGCACCGAGCAGGAGACCCAGTACTTC
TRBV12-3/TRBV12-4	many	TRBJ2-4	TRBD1	CASSGQGGNIQYF	TGTGCCAGCAGCGGACAGGGGGGGAACATTCAGTACTTC
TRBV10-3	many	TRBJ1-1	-	CAISSRTPAEAFF	TGTGCCATCAGTTCCCGGACACCCGCTGAAGCTTTCTTT
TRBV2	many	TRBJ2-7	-	CASSALGEAYEQYF	TGTGCCAGCAGTGCCCTCGGGGAAGCCTACGAGCAGTACTTC
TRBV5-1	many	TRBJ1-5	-	CASSGGGDNQPQHF	TGCGCCAGCTCCGGAGGGGGGGACAATCAGCCCCAGCATTTT
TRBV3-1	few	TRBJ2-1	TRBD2	CASSQSGSFNEQFF	TGTGCCAGCAGCCAAAGCGGGAGCTTCAATGAGCAGTTCTTC
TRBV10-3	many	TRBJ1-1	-	CAISGREPNTEAFF	TGTGCCATCAGTGGGAGGGAGCCTAACACTGAAGCTTTCTTT
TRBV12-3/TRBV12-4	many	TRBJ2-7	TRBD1	CASSLKGGHEQYF	TGTGCCAGCAGTTTGAAAGGGGGCCACGAGCAGTACTTC
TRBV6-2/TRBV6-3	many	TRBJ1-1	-	CTSKATGGRTEAFF	TGTACCAGCAAGGCAACGGGGGGACGGACTGAAGCTTTCTTT